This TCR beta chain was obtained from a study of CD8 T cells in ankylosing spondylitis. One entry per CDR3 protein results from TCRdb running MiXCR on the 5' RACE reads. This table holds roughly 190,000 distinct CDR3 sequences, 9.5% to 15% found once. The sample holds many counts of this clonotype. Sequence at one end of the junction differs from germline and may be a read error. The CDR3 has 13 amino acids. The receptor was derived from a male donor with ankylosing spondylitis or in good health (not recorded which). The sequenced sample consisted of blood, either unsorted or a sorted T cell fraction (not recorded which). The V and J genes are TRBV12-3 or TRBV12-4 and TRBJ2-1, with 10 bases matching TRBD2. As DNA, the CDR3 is TGTGCCAGCAGTTCTCGGATTAGCGGGGGGCGGCTCTTC. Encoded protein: CASSSRISGGRLF.